This section outlines one T cell receptor (beta chain) sequence together with its context. Its antigen is undetermined. A mixed TRB-A/B primer pool amplified rearranged TRB by multiplex touch-down PCR. MiXCR, run by TCRdb on the multiplex PCR reads, gives a single entry per CDR3 protein. This sample has about 8,000 distinct CDR3 sequences, with 32% found just once. Peripheral blood genomic DNA, not sorted cells or RNA, was the template. This sample was included in a study of T cell repertoires in aging, cancer and after chemotherapy. The overall study: Over several months to years, re-sampled healthy donor repertoires clearly shared clones. The study, taken as a whole, reports: Across the chemotherapy interval, each cancer cohort showed higher median generation probability, suggesting thymic rebound.

The germline gives CDR1 PRHDT, CDR2 FYEKMQ (reference sequence). The V and J ends lost 1 base and 0 bases respectively, with 8 bases between them. CDR3 length: 15 residues. This clonotype originated in a human donor in good health. Source material: blood. The V and J genes are TRBV13 and TRBJ2-3; D ambiguous. The CDR3 reads CASSLAATSTDTQYF. CDR3 bases: TGTGCCAGCAGCTTAGCTGCGACTAGCACAGATACGCAGTATTTT.